This passage covers 25 T cell receptor beta chains from one sample sequenced in a study of T cells after yellow fever vaccination. TCRdb redid the calling of the 5' RACE reads with MiXCR, one entry per CDR3 protein. The sample has some 70,000 distinct CDR3 sequences; over 6.5% are singletons. The source was CD8+ T cells sorted from PBMCs, collected more than 35 days after the first yellow fever vaccination. Receptors were obtained from a man aged 18 to 30 who received the YFV17D yellow fever vaccine.

The table lists this clonotype with many counts. J is TRBJ2-3 and V is TRBV7-2, with D unclear. Germline V gene data show CDR1 as SGHTA and CDR2 as FQGNSA. Trimming shortened V by 8 bases and J by 6 bases, and 18 bases separated the two germline ends. This CDR3 is built from 14 residues. The CDR3 loop is CASAGWAEGDTQYF. For the CDR3, the DNA is TGTGCCAGCGCTGGGTGGGCCGAAGGGGATACGCAGTATTTT.

Ten or more counts support this clonotype. J is TRBJ1-2 and V is TRBV20-1; D is unclear. Germline loops: CDR1 DFQATT, CDR2 SNEGSKA (reference sequence). Trimming pared 0 bases from V and 4 bases from J, leaving 18 bases between. The CDR3 extends over 16 amino acids. DNA for the CDR3: TGCAGTGCTAGAGACCCTTCGATCAGGCTCGGCTATGGCTACACCTTC. Translating gives CSARDPSIRLGYGYTF.

This clonotype was found a few times. The chain employs TRBV10-3 and TRBJ1-4; tentative D call: TRBD1 (6 bases). V was trimmed by 10 bases and J by 4 bases, leaving 22 bases between them. This CDR3 contains 16 residues. CDR1 and CDR2 (germline): ENHRY, SYGVKD. CDR3 residues: CASQVGGRRINEKLFF. CDR3 bases: TGTGCCAGCCAGGTGGGGGGGCGACGAATTAATGAAAAACTGTTTTTT.

This clonotype was found many times. This chain connects TRBV5-1 to TRBJ2-1; 8 bases map to TRBD2. J lost 6 bases, V lost 1 base, and 6 bases had no gene match. The CDR3 totals 15 residues. The germline CDR1 and CDR2 sequences are SGHRS and YFSETQ. The CDR3: CASSLTSGFLNEQFF. As DNA, the CDR3 is TGCGCCAGCAGCTTGACTAGCGGATTTCTCAATGAGCAGTTCTTC. Full variable domain (missing parts from reference TRBV5-1 and TRBJ2-1): KAGVTQTPRYLIKTRGQQVTLSCSPISGHRSVSWYQQTPGQGLQFLFEYFSETQRNKGNFPGRFSGRQFSNSRSEMNVSTLELGDSALYLCASSLTSGFLNEQFFGPGTRLTVL.

This clonotype was observed many times. This chain links TRBV5-5 with TRBJ2-5, with 8 positions matching TRBD1. Germline V gene data show CDR1 as SGHKS and CDR2 as YYEKEE (reference sequence). The CDR3 is made up of 15 amino acids. V lost 1 base to trimming and J lost 5 bases; unmatched junction nucleotides: 7. The CDR3 DNA is TGTGCCAGCAGCTTGAGGACAGGGTGGTCGGAGACCCAGTACTTC. Its protein is CASSLRTGWSETQYF.

In this sample, this clonotype turned up many times. J is TRBJ2-3 and V is TRBV4-3; D possibly corresponds to TRBD2 (6 bases). Looked up from germline, CDR1 is LGHNA and CDR2 is YSLEER. Between the trimmed V and J ends, which lost 0 bases and 2 bases, there was a span of 12 bases. This CDR3 comprises 16 residues. This CDR3 is CASSQDVGTFTDTQYF. The DNA for the CDR3 is TGCGCCAGCAGCCAAGATGTGGGGACTTTCACAGATACGCAGTATTTT.

At least ten counts were recorded for this clonotype. The chain carries TRBV3-1 and TRBJ1-4; D ambiguous. CDR1 is LGHDT and CDR2 is YNNKEL in the germline V gene (reference sequence). The V end lost 0 bases, the J end lost 7 bases, and 12 bases lay between the germline ends. This CDR3 spans 15 amino acids. The CDR3 nucleotides read TGTGCCAGCAGCCAAGATTCGCAGGATACTGAAAAACTGTTTTTT. This codes for CASSQDSQDTEKLFF.

With regard to this clonotype: One junction end disagrees with the germline gene, perhaps due to a read error. In DNA form, the CDR3 reads TGCTGTGCTAGTGGAGAGGTAGGGGGACGAAAGAGAGATGAGCAGTTCTTC. It is translated as CCASGEVGGRKRDEQFF. The chain carries TRBV20-1 and TRBJ2-1; D perhaps matches TRBD1 (6 bases). CDR3 length: 17 residues. Germline-derived CDR1 and CDR2 are DFQATT and SNEGSKA (reference sequence).

This clonotype was picked up many times. The chain employs TRBV7-6 and TRBJ1-1, with a weak D call TRBD1 (5 bases). Per germline, CDR1 SGHVS and CDR2 FNYEAQ. The CDR3 loop spans 16 amino acids. V was trimmed by 2 bases and J by 4 bases, leaving 17 bases between them. In DNA form, the CDR3 reads TGTGCCAGCAGCTTACTTCCTCCCAGGGAGGGCACTGAAGCTTTCTTT. Amino acid sequence: CASSLLPPREGTEAFF.

The chain combines TRBV5-4 with TRBJ2-3; no firm D call. The length of the CDR3 is 12 residues. The ends were cut back, 4 bases at V and 3 bases at J, with 6 bases in the middle. Germline CDR1 reads SGHNT; CDR2 reads YYREEE (reference sequence). The CDR3 loop is CASSQRTDTQYF. CDR3 bases: TGTGCCAGCAGCCAACGAACAGATACGCAGTATTTT.

In its sample, this clonotype was seen a few times. The V call is TRBV5-1, the J call TRBJ2-5; 12 nucleotides line up with TRBD2. CDR1 is SGHRS and CDR2 is YFSETQ in the germline V gene. V was pared by 4 bases and J by 0 bases, with 4 bases of the junction left unmatched. This CDR3 has 16 residues. The CDR3 DNA reads TGCGCCAGCAGCCCTGGACTAGCGGGGTACCAAGAGACCCAGTACTTC. Protein product: CASSPGLAGYQETQYF.

For this clonotype: At one boundary the junction diverges from the germline segment, which might be a read error. The chain uses TRBV15 and TRBJ1-1; D unresolved. Germline V gives CDR1 LNHNV, CDR2 YYDKDF (reference sequence). The CDR3 length is 13 residues. CDR3 in amino acids: CATSYERKTEAFF. DNA for the CDR3: TGTGCCACCAGTTATGAGAGGAAAACTGAAGCGTTCTTT.

In this sample, this clonotype turned up a few times. This rearrangement joins TRBV6-5 to TRBJ1-1; perhaps TRBD1 as D (5 bases). The CDR3 contains 15 residues. Germline V gene data show CDR1 as MNHEY and CDR2 as SVGAGI. Trimming pared 6 bases from V and 1 base from J, leaving 15 bases between. The chain's CDR3 is CASSNSGVSNTEAFF. For the CDR3, the DNA is TGTGCCAGCAGCAACTCGGGGGTATCGAACACTGAAGCTTTCTTT.

This clonotype was recorded at least ten times. V is TRBV7-2 and J is TRBJ2-3; TRBD1 or TRBD2 may be the D gene (6 bases each). V gave up 3 bases and J gave up 3 bases, with 10 bases separating them. Germline CDR1 reads SGHTA; CDR2 reads FQGNSA. The CDR3 consists of 14 residues. The CDR3 is CASSFTGRTDTQYF. CDR3 nucleotide sequence: TGTGCCAGCAGCTTTACAGGGAGGACAGATACGCAGTATTTT.

The chain has TRBV11-2 and TRBJ2-3, with D hard to call. The CDR3 totals 12 residues. V lost 7 bases to trimming and J lost 6 bases, with 11 bases between them. CDR1 is SGHAT, CDR2 FQNNGV, per germline. CDR3 region: CASTWALDTQYF. The CDR3, as DNA: TGTGCCAGCACATGGGCCTTGGATACGCAGTATTTT.

The J gene is TRBJ1-6, the V gene TRBV27, with a possible D match to TRBD1 (6 bases). Germline CDR1 and CDR2: MNHEY and SMNVEV (reference sequence). This CDR3 contains 14 residues. V lost 2 bases and J 16 bases, leaving 18 bases between the germline ends. CDR3 bases: TGTGCCAGCAGTTTACAGGGTTCGCAGGGGCTACTCCACTTT. Translating gives CASSLQGSQGLLHF.

This clonotype was recorded many times. The gene calls are TRBV4-1 and TRBJ2-1, with D uncertain. The CDR3 has 20 amino acids. Germline CDR1 and CDR2: MGHRA and YSYEKL. The V end was cut by 0 bases, the J end by 0 bases, with 21 bases between. CDR3 region: CASSQDGPYTVESSYNEQFF. The CDR3 DNA reads as TGCGCCAGCAGCCAAGATGGGCCCTATACCGTGGAGAGCTCCTACAATGAGCAGTTCTTC.

This clonotype was picked up a small number of times. V and J are TRBV10-3 and TRBJ1-2; D call uncertain. This CDR3 has 16 amino acids. Germline CDR1 reads ENHRY; CDR2 reads SYGVKD. Trimming pared 3 bases from V and 4 bases from J, leaving 18 bases between. The CDR3 loop reads CAISDASLSPSYGYTF. DNA of the CDR3: TGTGCCATCAGTGACGCGTCTCTCTCTCCTAGCTATGGCTACACCTTC.

There are many counts of this clonotype. The rearrangement uses TRBV12-3 or TRBV12-4 and TRBJ1-2, with unresolved D. The CDR3 totals 11 residues. Trimming left V 8 bases short and J 7 bases short, with 11 bases between. The CDR3: CASARGFGYTF. CDR3 bases: TGTGCCAGCGCCCGGGGATTTGGCTACACCTTC.

This clonotype was counted many times. The gene calls are TRBV6-5 and TRBJ2-3; D ambiguous. CDR1 and CDR2 from the germline V gene are MNHEY and SVGAGI. The V and J ends lost 2 bases and 6 bases respectively, with 9 bases between them. This CDR3 region has 13 residues. The CDR3, as DNA: TGTGCCAGCAGTTACGGGCAACTGGATACGCAGTATTTT. It specifies CASSYGQLDTQYF.

This clonotype was seen ten or more times. A read error may account for a junction end that differs from germline. The chain recombines TRBV7-7 with TRBJ2-2; TRBD2 matches 7 bases. The CDR3 extends over 13 amino acids. The germline V gene has CDR1 SSHAT and CDR2 FNYEAQ (reference sequence). CDR3 region: CASSLADTGELFF. The CDR3 DNA reads as TGTGCCAGCAGCCTAGCGGACACCGGGGAGCTGTTTTTT. Filled out from reference TRBV7-7 and TRBJ2-2, the complete variable domain reads GAGVSQSPRYKVTKRGQDVTLRCDPISSHATLYWYQQALGQGPEFLTYFNYEAQPDKSGLPSDRFSAERPEGSISTLTIQRTEQRDSAMYRCASSLADTGELFFGEGSRLTVL.

This rearrangement joins TRBV4-3 to TRBJ2-1, with 9 nucleotides matching TRBD1. Trimming removed 0 bases from V and 4 bases from J; junction bases left unmatched: 10. The germline CDR1 and CDR2 sequences are LGHNA and YSLEER. The CDR3 loop spans 18 amino acids. The CDR3 region is CASSQDRLSGTGYNEQFF. In DNA, the CDR3 is TGCGCCAGCAGCCAAGACAGGTTGTCCGGGACAGGGTACAATGAGCAGTTCTTC.

The chain uses TRBV7-9 and TRBJ2-7; tentatively, D is TRBD2 (5 bases). This CDR3 comprises 14 residues. Germline lookup yields CDR1 SEHNR and CDR2 FQNEAQ (reference sequence). Trimming removed 5 bases at V and 4 bases at J, with 15 bases between. The DNA of the CDR3 is TGTGCCAGCAGCCACCCCCGGGGTATATACGAGCAGTACGTC. Translation: CASSHPRGIYEQYV.

The chain recombines TRBV12-3 or TRBV12-4 with TRBJ2-5; D gene unclear. Trimming cost V 6 bases and J 0 bases, with 5 bases left between them. This CDR3 is 12 amino acids long. CDR3 in DNA: TGTGCCAGCAGCCCGTACCAAGAGACCCAGTACTTC. Protein product: CASSPYQETQYF.

This sequence joins TRBV4-3 and TRBJ1-6, with a possible D match to TRBD1 (6 bases). Trimming pared 4 bases from V and 10 bases from J, leaving 11 bases between. The germline CDR1 and CDR2 sequences are LGHNA and YSLEER. There are 13 residues in the CDR3. CDR3 in amino acids: CASSPGGGSPLHF. The CDR3 DNA is TGCGCCAGCAGCCCGGGGGGGGGCTCACCCCTCCACTTT.